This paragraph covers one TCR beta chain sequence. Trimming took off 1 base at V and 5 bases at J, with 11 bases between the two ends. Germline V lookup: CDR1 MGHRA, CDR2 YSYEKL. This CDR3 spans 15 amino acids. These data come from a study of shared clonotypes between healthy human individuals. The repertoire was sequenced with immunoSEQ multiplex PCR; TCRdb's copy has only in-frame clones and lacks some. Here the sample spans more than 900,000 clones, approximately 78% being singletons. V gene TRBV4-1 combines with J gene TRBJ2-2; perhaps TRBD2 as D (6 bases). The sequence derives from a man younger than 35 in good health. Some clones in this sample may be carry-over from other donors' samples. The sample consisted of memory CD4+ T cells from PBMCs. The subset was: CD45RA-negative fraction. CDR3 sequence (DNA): TGCGCCAGCAGCCAAGTCGGGGGAGGAACCGGGGAGCTGTTTTTT. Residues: CASSQVGGGTGELFF.